A selection of T cell receptor beta chains follows, all from one sample in a study of blood T cell repertoires in COVID-19. Here immunoSEQ multiplex PCR was the method, and the copy in TCRdb shows in-frame clones only, minus some. The sample consists of about 140,000 clones, approximately 88% of them appearing once. The sequencing input was peripheral blood. The receptor set was obtained from a man in his sixties with active or convalescent COVID-19. The CDR3 runs from the conserved cysteine through the conserved F or W. Each record gives: V gene, J gene, CDR3 protein.

TRBV5-5,TRBJ2-7,CASSLDRGSYEQYF
TRBV19,TRBJ1-4,CASSLPGQGREKLFF
TRBV12-3/TRBV12-4,TRBJ1-2,CASSLRPHYGYTF
TRBV30,TRBJ2-5,CAWSDTSVQETQYF
TRBV11-1,TRBJ2-3,CASSSGLDTQYF
TRBV9,TRBJ2-5,CASSSQGSQETQYF
TRBV27,TRBJ2-7,CASSLFVGTSGSYEQYF
TRBV9,TRBJ1-2,CASGVGSNYGYTF
TRBV27,TRBJ2-2,CASRQAGTGELFF
TRBV7-6,TRBJ2-2,CASSPSPRLTGELFF
TRBV18,TRBJ2-7,CASSATEIEQYF
TRBV18,TRBJ1-5,CASSPLERHRPQHF
TRBV7-2,TRBJ1-2,CASSPTYGGTEDNYGYTF
TRBV7-8,TRBJ2-5,CASSLGSGETQYF
TRBV11-3,TRBJ2-1,CASSLRGGSYNEQFF
TRBV11-3,TRBJ2-3,CASSLGDTDTDTQYF
TRBV2,TRBJ2-3,CASSEDELAGTDTQYF
TRBV10-3,TRBJ1-5,CAIKAQEGGNQPQHF
TRBV27,TRBJ1-4,CASSRLRGGEKLFF
TRBV6-5,TRBJ1-5,CASSWTGANQPQHF
TRBV7-9,TRBJ1-4,CASSLDRDNEKLFF
TRBV5-1,TRBJ2-7,CASSLGRATSGKRDEQYF
TRBV5-6,TRBJ1-4,CASSSRAINEKLFF
TRBV6-6,TRBJ1-3,CASSSGQAGNTIYF
TRBV24-1,TRBJ1-1,CATSDLPRGAFF
TRBV28,TRBJ2-1,CASSSSGRAYNEQFF
TRBV7-3,TRBJ2-3,CASSPSGRSTDTQYF
TRBV25-1,TRBJ1-2,CASSEFGQGYGYTF
TRBV5-4,TRBJ2-6,CASSSPWGGSLSGANVLTF
TRBV30,TRBJ1-2,CAWSVLFGTPNYGYTF
TRBV19,TRBJ2-7,CASSKGLHYEQYF
TRBV9,TRBJ2-7,CASSPGQAGYEQYF
TRBV13,TRBJ2-5,CASSFGQGAAETQYF
TRBV24-1,TRBJ2-5,CATSDPTGSGETQYF
TRBV23-1,TRBJ1-1,CASSLPGVANTEAFF
TRBV2,TRBJ1-5,CASSAGQRSQPQHF
TRBV6-4,TRBJ2-7,CASKGRESYEQYF
TRBV18,TRBJ2-7,CASSPPGTGKEYEQYF
TRBV6-5,TRBJ1-5,CASSYRGGQPQHF
TRBV6-1,TRBJ2-7,CASSQQGYEQYF
TRBV24-1,TRBJ1-1,CATSDNSATEAFF
TRBV4-1,TRBJ2-2,CASSQDNRALRGELFF